The entry below describes one T cell receptor (beta chain). The record originates from a study of identifying expanded T cells in peripheral blood. From germline, CDR1 is SGHVS and CDR2 FNYEAQ. This CDR3 is built from 16 residues. Trimming removed 2 bases at V and 2 bases at J, with 15 bases between. Healthy donors had no documented immune events, such as infections, while sampled. Libraries were prepared by immunoSEQ multiplex PCR; TCRdb keeps only in-frame clonotypes and omits some of them. The profile shows over 85,000 clones, about 88% of them singletons. The gene calls are TRBV7-6 and TRBJ2-5; TRBD1 or TRBD2 may be the D gene (6 bases each). The origin of this receptor is a person aged 18 to 75 in good health. Source material: blood. The CDR3 spells CASSLWGAGSQETQYF. Written as DNA, the CDR3 is TGTGCCAGCAGCTTATGGGGGGCGGGGTCGCAAGAGACCCAGTACTTC.